This is a list of T cell receptor beta chains from one sample in a study of blood T cell repertoires in COVID-19. Repertoires were generated with immunoSEQ multiplex PCR, while TCRdb's copy carries only in-frame clones and drops some. Of 25,000 to 35,000 clones in the sample, around 93% were seen once. Sequencing was carried out using peripheral blood. The receptors stem from a human donor with active COVID-19. The donor label of this sample is uncertain. CDR3s include the opening cysteine and the closing phenylalanine or tryptophan. Fields, in order: D gene, clone size, V gene, J gene, CDR3 DNA, CDR3 protein. D genes are given only for firm matches. Rows give clone size only sometimes, using once, few, many, or a class for an expanded clone.

D: TRBD2; size: .; V: TRBV7-3; J: TRBJ2-5; DNA: TGTGCCAGCAGCCCACAAACGGGACTAGCCGAAGAGACCCAGTACTTC; CDR3: CASSPQTGLAEETQYF
D: .; size: once; V: TRBV5-1; J: TRBJ2-2; DNA: TGCGCCAGCAGCTTGGAGCTCACCGGGGAGCTGTTTTTT; CDR3: CASSLELTGELFF
D: .; size: once; V: TRBV7-2; J: TRBJ1-1; DNA: TGTGCCAGCAGCTTATCAGTACAGACGAACACTGAAGCTTTCTTT; CDR3: CASSLSVQTNTEAFF
D: TRBD1; size: .; V: TRBV28; J: TRBJ2-5; DNA: TGTGCCAGCAGTTCCCGACAGGGGCGAGAGACCCAGTACTTC; CDR3: CASSSRQGRETQYF
D: .; size: once; V: TRBV6-5; J: TRBJ1-1; DNA: TGTGCCAGCAGTTTTTCTAAACTTATGAACACTGAAGCTTTCTTT; CDR3: CASSFSKLMNTEAFF
D: TRBD1; size: .; V: TRBV10-3; J: TRBJ1-2; DNA: TGTGCCATCAGTGTGGGGGACAGGAACTATGGCTACACCTTC; CDR3: CAISVGDRNYGYTF
D: .; size: .; V: TRBV30; J: TRBJ1-5; DNA: TGTGCCTGGAGGACATACGGACAGCCCCAGCATTTT; CDR3: CAWRTYGQPQHF
D: TRBD2; size: .; V: TRBV7-8; J: TRBJ2-1; DNA: TGTGCCAGCAGCTCCGATAATGGGGGGGACAATGAGCAGTTCTTC; CDR3: CASSSDNGGDNEQFF
D: .; size: .; V: TRBV3-1/TRBV3-2; J: TRBJ2-3; DNA: TGTGCCAGCAGCCAAGTTCCCTTAGAGGATACGCAGTATTTT; CDR3: CASSQVPLEDTQYF
D: TRBD1; size: .; V: TRBV6-2/TRBV6-3; J: TRBJ2-3; DNA: TGTGCCAGCAGACCTACCCCGGGACAGGGGGCGCGGGTCAGCTCGGATACGCAGTATTTT; CDR3: CASRPTPGQGARVSSDTQYF
D: .; size: .; V: TRBV19; J: TRBJ1-2; DNA: TGTGCCAGTAGTATCCAGGTTTACCAAGGAGGCTACACCTTC; CDR3: CASSIQVYQGGYTF
D: .; size: .; V: TRBV28; J: TRBJ2-7; DNA: TGTGCCAGCAGTTTTGACGGGACCTACGAGCAGTACTTC; CDR3: CASSFDGTYEQYF
D: TRBD2; size: .; V: TRBV30; J: TRBJ2-7; DNA: TGTGCCTGGAGTGTAGGTCTAGCGGGATTATACGAGCAGTACTTC; CDR3: CAWSVGLAGLYEQYF
D: TRBD1; size: few; V: TRBV27; J: TRBJ2-3; DNA: TGTGCCAGCAGTCTGGGGGAGACAGGGGGCTTTTCAGATACGCAGTATTTT; CDR3: CASSLGETGGFSDTQYF
D: TRBD1; size: few; V: TRBV15; J: TRBJ1-1; DNA: TGTGCCACCAGCACGACGACAGGGTTTAGCACTGAAGCTTTCTTT; CDR3: CATSTTTGFSTEAFF
D: TRBD2; size: .; V: TRBV4-3; J: TRBJ2-4; DNA: TGCGCCAGCAGCCAAGCGTCAAGGACTAGCGGGGGACGGTGGGGCATTCAGTACTTC; CDR3: CASSQASRTSGGRWGIQYF
D: .; size: once; V: TRBV29-1; J: TRBJ1-2; DNA: TGCAGCGTTGAGGACTTCCTATATGGCTACACCTTC; CDR3: CSVEDFLYGYTF
D: .; size: once; V: TRBV10-3; J: TRBJ1-6; DNA: TGTGCCATCAGTGAGTCGGGCCTCGGCTCCTATAATTCACCCCTCCACTTT; CDR3: CAISESGLGSYNSPLHF
D: TRBD2; size: .; V: TRBV19; J: TRBJ2-1; DNA: TGTGCCAGTAGCCATGGTTCTAGCGGGAGCTACAATGAGCAGTTCTTC; CDR3: CASSHGSSGSYNEQFF
D: TRBD2; size: .; V: TRBV24-1; J: TRBJ2-1; DNA: TGTGCCACCAGTGATTCCGGGGGGGCCTACAATGAGCAGTTCTTC; CDR3: CATSDSGGAYNEQFF
D: TRBD1; size: .; V: TRBV6-6; J: TRBJ1-4; DNA: TGTGCCAGCACTCTACAGGGGTGGGGAACTAATGAAAAACTGTTTTTT; CDR3: CASTLQGWGTNEKLFF
D: TRBD2; size: .; V: TRBV6-2/TRBV6-3; J: TRBJ2-3; DNA: TGTGCCAGCAGTAGCGAAGGACTAGAGACGCAGTATTTT; CDR3: CASSSEGLETQYF
D: TRBD1; size: once; V: TRBV10-3; J: TRBJ2-2; DNA: TGTGCCATCAGTGAGTCTCCTGACAGGGGGCCCGGGGAGCTGTTTTTT; CDR3: CAISESPDRGPGELFF
D: TRBD2; size: .; V: TRBV6-1; J: TRBJ2-7; DNA: TGTGCCAGCAGTGAACGGCTAGCGGGGGGGTCCAACTACGAGCAGTACTTC; CDR3: CASSERLAGGSNYEQYF
D: TRBD1; size: .; V: TRBV19; J: TRBJ1-1; DNA: TGTGCCAGCCGGGACAGGGCCCTGAACACTGAAGCTTTCTTT; CDR3: CASRDRALNTEAFF
D: TRBD1; size: .; V: TRBV5-1; J: TRBJ1-6; DNA: TGCGCCAGCAGCTTGGGACAGGGTGGGAATTCACCCCTCCACTTT; CDR3: CASSLGQGGNSPLHF
D: TRBD1; size: .; V: TRBV27; J: TRBJ2-7; DNA: TGTGCCAGCGGACAGGGCCTCGGAGGCTACGAGCAGTACTTC; CDR3: CASGQGLGGYEQYF
D: .; size: .; V: TRBV3-1/TRBV3-2; J: TRBJ1-5; DNA: TGTGCCAGCAGCCAAGAACGGACATTCAATCAGCCCCAGCATTTT; CDR3: CASSQERTFNQPQHF
D: TRBD1; size: .; V: TRBV20-1; J: TRBJ2-3; DNA: TGCAGTGCTAGTTGGGACAGGGACACAGATACGCAGTATTTT; CDR3: CSASWDRDTDTQYF
D: TRBD2; size: .; V: TRBV9; J: TRBJ2-2; DNA: TGTGCCAGCAGCGTAGGCCCGGGGGGAACCGGGGAGCTGTTTTTT; CDR3: CASSVGPGGTGELFF
D: TRBD1; size: .; V: TRBV7-2; J: TRBJ1-2; DNA: TGTGCCAGCAGCTTAACCGGGACAGGGGGCGCGTATGGCTACACCTTC; CDR3: CASSLTGTGGAYGYTF
D: TRBD1; size: .; V: TRBV7-8; J: TRBJ1-5; DNA: TGTGCCAGCAGCCTAGGCGGACAGGGCGGCAATCAGCCCCAGCATTTT; CDR3: CASSLGGQGGNQPQHF
D: TRBD1; size: once; V: TRBV27; J: TRBJ1-6; DNA: TGTGCCAGCAGAAAGACCGGGACAGAGCCTAATTCACCCCTCCACTTT; CDR3: CASRKTGTEPNSPLHF
D: .; size: .; V: TRBV5-1; J: TRBJ2-7; DNA: TGCGCCAGCAGCTCGGGGGGGACAGTGATCTCCTACGAGCAGTACTTC; CDR3: CASSSGGTVISYEQYF
D: .; size: .; V: TRBV18; J: TRBJ2-7; DNA: TGTGCCAGCTCACCCCGGGACATCTACTCCTACGAGCAGTACTTC; CDR3: CASSPRDIYSYEQYF
D: .; size: once; V: TRBV29-1; J: TRBJ2-3; DNA: TGCAGCGCCAACCTACCTGGTAGAACAGATACGCAGTATTTT; CDR3: CSANLPGRTDTQYF
D: TRBD2; size: .; V: TRBV5-1; J: TRBJ2-3; DNA: TGCGCCAGCAGCTTGGACCCTAGCGGGGGAGCCACAGATACGCAGTATTTT; CDR3: CASSLDPSGGATDTQYF
D: .; size: .; V: TRBV27; J: TRBJ1-6; DNA: TGTGCCAGCACAGAGGCAGCAGATAATTCACCCCTCCACTTT; CDR3: CASTEAADNSPLHF
D: TRBD2; size: .; V: TRBV5-1; J: TRBJ2-1; DNA: TGCGCCAGCAGCTTGGTTGCGGGAGTCTACAATGAGCAGTTCTTC; CDR3: CASSLVAGVYNEQFF
D: .; size: few; V: TRBV6-1; J: TRBJ2-1; DNA: TGTGCCAGCAGTGAAGCGATCGGGAGCGGAGATGAGCAGTTCTTC; CDR3: CASSEAIGSGDEQFF
D: TRBD1; size: .; V: TRBV10-1; J: TRBJ2-7; DNA: TGCGCCAGTCCCGGGACAGTAAGCCCCTATACCTACGAGCAGTACTTC; CDR3: CASPGTVSPYTYEQYF
D: TRBD2; size: .; V: TRBV5-1; J: TRBJ2-3; DNA: TGCGCCAGCAGCTTGGTGGCTACTAGCGGGAGATGGGGAGATACGCAGTATTTT; CDR3: CASSLVATSGRWGDTQYF
D: TRBD2; size: .; V: TRBV9; J: TRBJ2-3; DNA: TGTGCCAGCAGCGTAGCTACGGGCGGGGGAGTAGATACGCAGTATTTT; CDR3: CASSVATGGGVDTQYF
D: TRBD1; size: .; V: TRBV9; J: TRBJ2-7; DNA: TGTGCCAGCAGCCCCTCGGACAGGGGGGCCTACGAGCAGTACTTC; CDR3: CASSPSDRGAYEQYF
D: TRBD1; size: .; V: TRBV4-2; J: TRBJ1-2; DNA: TGTGCCAGCAGCCAACTACCTGGGACAGGGGGTACCTATGGCTACACCTTC; CDR3: CASSQLPGTGGTYGYTF
D: .; size: .; V: TRBV30; J: TRBJ2-3; DNA: TGTGCCTCGACTAGACGATCACGGGATACGCAGTATTTT; CDR3: CASTRRSRDTQYF
D: .; size: .; V: TRBV5-4; J: TRBJ1-1; DNA: TGTGCCAGCAGCTTGGGGGGGGTGATGAACACTGAAGCTTTCTTT; CDR3: CASSLGGVMNTEAFF
D: .; size: .; V: TRBV28; J: TRBJ1-2; DNA: TGTGCCAGCAGTTTGGGAGGGGCGCGTGGCTACACCTTC; CDR3: CASSLGGARGYTF
D: .; size: once; V: TRBV12-3/TRBV12-4; J: TRBJ1-2; DNA: TGTGCCAGCAGCGGGACATCTTATGGCTACACCTTC; CDR3: CASSGTSYGYTF
D: TRBD1; size: .; V: TRBV7-9; J: TRBJ1-3; DNA: TGTGCCAGCAGCGGAATGGGACAGCACCCCTCTGGAAACACCATATATTTT; CDR3: CASSGMGQHPSGNTIYF
D: .; size: .; V: TRBV9; J: TRBJ2-1; DNA: TGTGCCAGCAGCGTAGCTGGAGACAGGCTGTACAATGAGCAGTTCTTC; CDR3: CASSVAGDRLYNEQFF
D: .; size: once; V: TRBV5-4; J: TRBJ1-2; DNA: TGTGCCAGCAGCTTGGTGACAGGCTCTAACTATGGCTACACCTTC; CDR3: CASSLVTGSNYGYTF
D: .; size: .; V: TRBV12-3/TRBV12-4; J: TRBJ2-3; DNA: TGTGCCAGCAGTTTAAAAGGGGCAGATACGCAGTATTTT; CDR3: CASSLKGADTQYF
D: .; size: .; V: TRBV5-5; J: TRBJ2-1; DNA: TGTGCCAGCAGCTTGGAGGGGGACTCCTACAATGAGCAGTTCTTC; CDR3: CASSLEGDSYNEQFF
D: .; size: .; V: TRBV24-1; J: TRBJ1-2; DNA: TGTGCCACCAGTGATTCCGGGACAAGCTATGGCTACACCTTC; CDR3: CATSDSGTSYGYTF